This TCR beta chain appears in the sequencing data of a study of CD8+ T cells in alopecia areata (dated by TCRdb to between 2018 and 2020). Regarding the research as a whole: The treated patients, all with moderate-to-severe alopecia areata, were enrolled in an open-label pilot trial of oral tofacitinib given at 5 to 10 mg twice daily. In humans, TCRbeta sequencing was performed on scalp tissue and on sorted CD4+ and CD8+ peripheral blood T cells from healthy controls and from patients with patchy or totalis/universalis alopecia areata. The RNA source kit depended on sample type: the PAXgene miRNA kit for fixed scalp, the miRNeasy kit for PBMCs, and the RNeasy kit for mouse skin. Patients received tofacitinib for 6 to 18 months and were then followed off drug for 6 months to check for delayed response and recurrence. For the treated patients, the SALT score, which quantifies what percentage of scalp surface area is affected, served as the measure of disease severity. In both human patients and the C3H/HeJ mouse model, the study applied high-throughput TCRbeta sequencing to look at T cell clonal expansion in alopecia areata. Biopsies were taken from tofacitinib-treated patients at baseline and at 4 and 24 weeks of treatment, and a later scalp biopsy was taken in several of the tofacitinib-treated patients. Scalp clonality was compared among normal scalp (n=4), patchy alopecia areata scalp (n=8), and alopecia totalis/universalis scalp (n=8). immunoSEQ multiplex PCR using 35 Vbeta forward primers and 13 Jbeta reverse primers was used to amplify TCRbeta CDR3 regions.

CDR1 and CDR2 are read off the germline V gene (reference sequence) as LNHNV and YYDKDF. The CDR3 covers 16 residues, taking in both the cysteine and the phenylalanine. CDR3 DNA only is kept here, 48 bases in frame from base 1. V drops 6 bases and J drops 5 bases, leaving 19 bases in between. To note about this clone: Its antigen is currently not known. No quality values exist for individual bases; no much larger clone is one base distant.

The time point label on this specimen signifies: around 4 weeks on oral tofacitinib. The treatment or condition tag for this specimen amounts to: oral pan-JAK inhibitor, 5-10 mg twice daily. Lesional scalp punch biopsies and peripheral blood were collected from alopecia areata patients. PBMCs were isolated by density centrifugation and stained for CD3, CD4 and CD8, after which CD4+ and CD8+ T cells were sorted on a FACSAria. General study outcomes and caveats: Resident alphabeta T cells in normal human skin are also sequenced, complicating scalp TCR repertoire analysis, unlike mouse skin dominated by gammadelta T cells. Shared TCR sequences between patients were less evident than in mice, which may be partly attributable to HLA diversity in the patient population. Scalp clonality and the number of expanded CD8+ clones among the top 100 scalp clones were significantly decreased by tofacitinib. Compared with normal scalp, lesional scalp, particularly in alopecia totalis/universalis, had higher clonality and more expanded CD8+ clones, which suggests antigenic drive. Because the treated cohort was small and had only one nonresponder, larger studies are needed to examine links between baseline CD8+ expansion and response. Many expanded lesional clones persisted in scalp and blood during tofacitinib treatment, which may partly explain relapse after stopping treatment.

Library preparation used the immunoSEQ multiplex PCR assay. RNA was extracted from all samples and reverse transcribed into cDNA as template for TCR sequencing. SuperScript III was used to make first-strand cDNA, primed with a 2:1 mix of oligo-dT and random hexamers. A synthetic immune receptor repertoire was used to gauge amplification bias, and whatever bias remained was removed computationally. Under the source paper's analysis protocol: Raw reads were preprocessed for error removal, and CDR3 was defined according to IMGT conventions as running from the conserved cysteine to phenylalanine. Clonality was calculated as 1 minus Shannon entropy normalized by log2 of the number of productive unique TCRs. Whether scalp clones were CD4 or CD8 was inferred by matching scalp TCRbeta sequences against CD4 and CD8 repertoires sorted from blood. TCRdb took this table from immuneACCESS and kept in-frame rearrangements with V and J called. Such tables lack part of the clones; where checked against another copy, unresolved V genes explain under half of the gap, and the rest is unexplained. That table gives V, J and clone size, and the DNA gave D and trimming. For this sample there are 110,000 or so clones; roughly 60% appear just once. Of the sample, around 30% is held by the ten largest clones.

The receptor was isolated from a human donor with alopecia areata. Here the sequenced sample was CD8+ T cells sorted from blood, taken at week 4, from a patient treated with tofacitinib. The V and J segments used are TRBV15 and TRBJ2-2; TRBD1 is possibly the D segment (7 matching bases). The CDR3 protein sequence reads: CATRNPGQTRTGELFF. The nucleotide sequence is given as TGTGCCACCAGAAATCCGGGACAGACTAGAACCGGGGAGCTGTTTTTT.